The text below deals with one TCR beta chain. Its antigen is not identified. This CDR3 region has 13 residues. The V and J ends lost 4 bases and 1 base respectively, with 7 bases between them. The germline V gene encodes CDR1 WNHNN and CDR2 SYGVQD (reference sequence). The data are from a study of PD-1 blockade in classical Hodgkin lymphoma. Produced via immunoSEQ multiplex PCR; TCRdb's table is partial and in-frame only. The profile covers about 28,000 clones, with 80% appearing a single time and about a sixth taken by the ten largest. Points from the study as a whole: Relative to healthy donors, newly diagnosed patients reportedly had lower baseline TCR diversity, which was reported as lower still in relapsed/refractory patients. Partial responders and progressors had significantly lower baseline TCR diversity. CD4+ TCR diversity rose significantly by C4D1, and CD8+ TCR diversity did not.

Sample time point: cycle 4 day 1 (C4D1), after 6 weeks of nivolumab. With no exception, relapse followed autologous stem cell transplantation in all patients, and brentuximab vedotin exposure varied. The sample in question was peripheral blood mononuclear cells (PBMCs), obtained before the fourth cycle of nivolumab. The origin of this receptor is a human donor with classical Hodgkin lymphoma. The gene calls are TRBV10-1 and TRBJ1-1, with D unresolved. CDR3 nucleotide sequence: TGCGCCAGCAGTGTCGCCAGGAACACTGAAGCTTTCTTT. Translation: CASSVARNTEAFF.